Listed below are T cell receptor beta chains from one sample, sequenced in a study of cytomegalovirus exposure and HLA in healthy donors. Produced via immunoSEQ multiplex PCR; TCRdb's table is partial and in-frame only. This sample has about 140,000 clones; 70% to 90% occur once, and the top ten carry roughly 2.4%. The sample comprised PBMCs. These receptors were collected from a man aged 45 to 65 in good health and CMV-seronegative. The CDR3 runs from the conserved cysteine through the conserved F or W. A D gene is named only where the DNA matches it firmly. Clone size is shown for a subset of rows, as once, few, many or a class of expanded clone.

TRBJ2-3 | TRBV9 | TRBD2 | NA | TGTGCCAGCAGCGTAGTCGGGACTAGCGGGGGGGCCACAGATACGCAGTATTTT | CASSVVGTSGGATDTQYF
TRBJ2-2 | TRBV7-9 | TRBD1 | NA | TGTGCCAGCAGCTTATTAAGACAGGGCACCGGGGAGCTGTTTTTT | CASSLLRQGTGELFF
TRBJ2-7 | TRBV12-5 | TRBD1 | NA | TGTGCTAGTGGTCCACCGCTTGGGAACAGGGGCGAGCAGTACTTC | CASGPPLGNRGEQYF
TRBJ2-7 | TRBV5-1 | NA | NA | TGCGCCAGCAGCACACCACAGGGTCCCGAGCAGTACTTC | CASSTPQGPEQYF
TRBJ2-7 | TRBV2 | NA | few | TGTGCCAGCAAGCCGCACCCTTCGACAGAGAACCCCTACGAGCAGTACTTC | CASKPHPSTENPYEQYF
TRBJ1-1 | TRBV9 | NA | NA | TGTGCCAGCAGCGTAGAGGGAGATGAAGCTTTCTTT | CASSVEGDEAFF
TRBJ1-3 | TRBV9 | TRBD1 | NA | TGTGCCAGCAGCGTGGGACAGAGCTCTGGAAACACCATATATTTT | CASSVGQSSGNTIYF
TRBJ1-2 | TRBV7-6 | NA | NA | TGTGCCAGCAGCGCATCACCGGGACATTCAAACTATGGCTACACCTTC | CASSASPGHSNYGYTF
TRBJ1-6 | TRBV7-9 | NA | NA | TGTGCCAGCAGCTTATCTTCTGATAATTCACCCCTCCACTTT | CASSLSSDNSPLHF
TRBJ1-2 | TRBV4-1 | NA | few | TGCGCCAGCAGCCAGTCTATTAATGGAGCTAACTATGGCTACACCTTC | CASSQSINGANYGYTF
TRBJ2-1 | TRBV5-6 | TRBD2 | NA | TGTGCCAGCAGCTTCGGACTAGCGGGCAGCTACAATGAGCAGTTCTTC | CASSFGLAGSYNEQFF
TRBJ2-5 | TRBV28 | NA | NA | TGTGCCAGCAGGTCGGGATTAGAGACCCAGTACTTC | CASRSGLETQYF
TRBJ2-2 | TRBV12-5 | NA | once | TGTGCTAGCGGGGAGGCAACGAACACCGGGGAGCTGTTTTTT | CASGEATNTGELFF
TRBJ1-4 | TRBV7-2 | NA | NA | TGTGCCAGCAGCCTTGGACAGACTAATGAAAAACTGTTTTTT | CASSLGQTNEKLFF
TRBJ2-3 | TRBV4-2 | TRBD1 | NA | TGTGCCAGCAGCCGCGGGACAGGAGCTAGCACAGATACGCAGTATTTT | CASSRGTGASTDTQYF
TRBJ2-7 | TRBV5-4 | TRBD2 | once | TGTGCCAGCAGCTTGGCGGGAGGAGTTCACGAGCAGTACTTC | CASSLAGGVHEQYF
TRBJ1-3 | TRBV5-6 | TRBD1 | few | TGTGCCAGCAGCTCGACAGGGGTTGGAAACACCATATATTTT | CASSSTGVGNTIYF
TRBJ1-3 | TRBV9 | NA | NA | TGTGCCAGCAGCGCGACTCACGCGGACACCATATATTTT | CASSATHADTIYF
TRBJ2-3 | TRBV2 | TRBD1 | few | TGTGCCAGCAGTGGGGGGACAGGTGTGCAAGATACGCAGTATTTT | CASSGGTGVQDTQYF
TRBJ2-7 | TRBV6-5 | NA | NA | TGTGCCAGCAGTCGATGGGACAACTCCTACGAGCAGTACTTC | CASSRWDNSYEQYF
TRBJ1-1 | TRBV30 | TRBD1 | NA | TGTGCCTGGAGTGTGGGGGGACAGGTTAACACTGAAGCTTTCTTT | CAWSVGGQVNTEAFF
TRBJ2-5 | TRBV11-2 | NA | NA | TGTGCCAGCAGCTTAGGGTCAGGCCAAGAGACCCAGTACTTC | CASSLGSGQETQYF
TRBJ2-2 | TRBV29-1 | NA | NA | TGCAGCGTTGAAGGGCCACCCACCGGGGAGCTGTTTTTT | CSVEGPPTGELFF
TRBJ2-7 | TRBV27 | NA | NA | TGTGCCAGCAGTTTATCGAAATCAGGGTACGAGCAGTACTTC | CASSLSKSGYEQYF
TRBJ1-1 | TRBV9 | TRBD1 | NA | TGTGCCAGCAGCGTAGGGGACAGGGAGGTTGAAGCTTTCTTT | CASSVGDREVEAFF
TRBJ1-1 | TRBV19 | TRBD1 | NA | TGTGCCAGTAACAGGGGGCTGGAAACTGAAGCTTTCTTT | CASNRGLETEAFF
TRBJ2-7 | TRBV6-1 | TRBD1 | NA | TGTGCCAGCAGTCAACTTGCCGGGACAGGGTCTCGCCAGTACTTC | CASSQLAGTGSRQYF
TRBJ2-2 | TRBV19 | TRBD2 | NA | TGTGCCAGTTGGGGACTAGTCGGAACCGGGGAGCTGTTTTTT | CASWGLVGTGELFF
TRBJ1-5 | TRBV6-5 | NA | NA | TGTGCCAGCAGTTCGGGACTGTCCACGGTGTCCCAGCATTTT | CASSSGLSTVSQHF